This T cell receptor (beta chain) was identified during a study of blood T cell repertoires in COVID-19. In the study overall: Collection of acute and convalescent COVID-19 samples took place in the United States, Italy and Spain. PBMCs, B-cell-depleted T cells, or T cells provided the cDNA or gDNA that made up the material.

In the original analysis: Amplification from reference gene primers served as the basis for estimated nucleated cell counts. This table comes from immunoSEQ multiplex PCR, and its TCRdb copy is limited to in-frame clones, with some not included. The DNA gave D and trimming, while V, J and clone size come from that table. The data show 95,000 to 150,000 clones, just under 90% seen once. Looked up from germline, CDR1 is SGHRS and CDR2 is YFSETQ. The CDR3 runs 14 residues. V lost 6 bases to trimming and J lost 6 bases; unmatched junction nucleotides: 6. The clonotype originates from a woman between 45 and 65 years old with acute or convalescent COVID-19. This sequence joins TRBV5-1 and TRBJ2-1; 10 nucleotides agree with TRBD1. The sample consisted of peripheral blood. CDR3 nucleotides: TGCGCCAGCACCCGACAGGGGGCGAGCAATGAGCAGTTCTTC. This sequence encodes CASTRQGASNEQFF.